This note documents a single T cell receptor beta chain sequence. Under the authors' procedure: Estimation of nucleated cell counts relied on the amplification of reference gene primers. Profiling relied on immunoSEQ multiplex PCR, and the TCRdb table lists in-frame clones only, not all of them. The V and J calls and clone size are taken from that table; D and trimming were inferred from the DNA. The sample contains under 75,000 clones, about 81% of which appear only once. The CDR3 loop spans 16 amino acids. Germline-derived CDR1 and CDR2 are SGHTA and FQGNSA. Trimming took 5 bases from V and 0 from J; bases not matched to a gene: 5. The sample comes from a study of blood T cell repertoires in COVID-19. Study summary: The United States, Italy and Spain provided the acute and convalescent COVID-19 samples. PBMCs, B-cell-depleted T cells, or T cells were the source of the cDNA or gDNA that made up the material.

Material: peripheral blood. The J gene is TRBJ1-5, the V gene TRBV7-2; 9 nucleotides agree with TRBD1. The sequence was obtained from a man of 80 years or more with acute or convalescent COVID-19. CDR3 bases: TGTGCCAGCAGCCTAATGGGACAGGGTAGCAATCAGCCCCAGCATTTT. It yields the protein CASSLMGQGSNQPQHF.